This T cell receptor beta chain was found in a study of cytomegalovirus exposure and HLA in healthy donors. Study-level background: Earlier, approximately 190 million T cells were analyzed, and some 120 million unique TCR beta sequences were found among them.

Use of 60 Vbeta and 13 Jbeta primers characterized the PCR. Sequencing used immunoSEQ multiplex PCR; TCRdb keeps in-frame clones, though not all of them. The sample yields fewer than 150,000 clones, more than 70% seen once. With V trimmed by 6 bases and J by 5 bases, 10 bases remained unmatched. The CDR3 is 15 residues long. Per the germline V gene, CDR1 is WSHSY and CDR2 is SAAADI. The sample taken for sequencing was PBMCs. This sequence originates from a woman in her 30s in good health and CMV-seropositive. V and J are TRBV10-2 and TRBJ2-5, with TRBD2 matching over 9 bases. The CDR3 DNA reads TGCGCCAGCAGGAACGCCGGGACTAGCAGCGAGACCCAGTACTTC. Its translation is CASRNAGTSSETQYF.